This T cell receptor beta chain was found in a study of T cell clonotyping in hematopoietic cell transplantation. Overall study findings and caveats: CD4 and CD8 repertoire contributions could not be separated without sorting. Recipient TCR diversity dropped after transplant; expanded clonotypes rose from day 30 to 180.

Clones were sequenced by immunoSEQ multiplex PCR, and TCRdb holds only the in-frame ones, with some missing. The table lists about 29,000 clones, about 93% of them singletons. Comments on this clone: The target antigen is unknown.

This sample comprised PBMCs, obtained 100 days after allogeneic stem cell transplant. This TCR was recovered from a female patient in her fifties or sixties who had an allogeneic stem cell transplant from a related donor, so the T cells may come from the graft donor. Some clones in this sample may be carry-over from other donors' samples.

Written as DNA, the CDR3 is TGCAGCGTTGATGGACAGAAAGTCAATGAGCAGTTCTTC. The encoded protein is CSVDGQKVNEQFF. The rearrangement links TRBV29-1 to TRBJ2-1; the D gene is possibly TRBD1 (6 bases). V lost 3 bases and J 6 bases, leaving 12 bases between the germline ends. The CDR3 length is 13 residues. CDR1 and CDR2 (germline): SQVTM, ANQGSEA.